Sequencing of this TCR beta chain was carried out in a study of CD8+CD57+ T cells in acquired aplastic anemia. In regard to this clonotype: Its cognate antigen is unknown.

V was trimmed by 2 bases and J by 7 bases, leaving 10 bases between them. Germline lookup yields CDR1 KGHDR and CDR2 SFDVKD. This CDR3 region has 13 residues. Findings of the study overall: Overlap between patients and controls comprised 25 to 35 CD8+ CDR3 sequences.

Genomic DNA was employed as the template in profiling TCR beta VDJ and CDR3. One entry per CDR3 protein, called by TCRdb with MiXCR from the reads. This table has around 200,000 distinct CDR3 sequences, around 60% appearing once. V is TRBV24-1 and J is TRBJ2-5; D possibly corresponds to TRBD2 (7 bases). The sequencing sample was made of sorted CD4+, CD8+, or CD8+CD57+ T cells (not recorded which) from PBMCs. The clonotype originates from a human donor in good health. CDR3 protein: CATSDSRGGTQYF. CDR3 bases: TGTGCCACCAGTGATTCGAGGGGGGGGACCCAGTACTTC.